This TCR beta chain is from a study of cytomegalovirus exposure and HLA in healthy donors. PCR involved 60 Vbeta and 13 Jbeta primers. Clones were sequenced by immunoSEQ multiplex PCR, and TCRdb holds only the in-frame ones, with some missing. This table has some 90,000 clones, over 70% appearing once. Study-level findings and limits: Later examination showed HLA-associated TCR beta chains had greater clonal expansion than equally common others. V- and J-gene trimming in TCR beta was tied to a missense DCLRE1C variant by an analysis performed later.

In the case of this clone: What it binds is unknown.

Germline V gene lookup returns CDR1 SGHTA and CDR2 FQGNSA. This CDR3 is built from 15 residues. The V gene lost 6 bases and the J gene lost 3 bases, with 16 bases spanning the gap. This clonotype was sampled from a man aged 60 to 75 in good health and CMV-seronegative. This rearrangement joins TRBV7-2 to TRBJ2-3; TRBD2 might be the D (6 bases). Sequencing was performed on PBMCs. CDR3 sequence reads: CASRRAGTGTDTQYF. CDR3 nucleotide sequence: TGTGCCAGCAGAAGAGCCGGGACTGGAACAGATACGCAGTATTTT.